The rows below give T cell receptor beta chains drawn from one sample of a study of T cells after somatic rescue of genetic block. The protocol was immunoSEQ multiplex PCR, while the TCRdb copy is restricted to in-frame clones and leaves out a portion. The sample has over 95,000 clones; under 95% are singletons. The sequencing sample was made of peripheral blood mononuclear cells (PBMCs). Every receptor here comes from a woman aged 18-29 years. Both conserved end residues are part of each CDR3. A D gene is named only where the DNA matches it firmly. Not all rows give a size; the values are once, few, many and, for expanded clones, a class.

j_gene: TRBJ1-1
v_gene: TRBV30
abundance: few
d_gene: NA
CDR3aa: CAWEGGTEAFF
CDR3nt: TGTGCCTGGGAAGGGGGCACTGAAGCTTTCTTT

j_gene: TRBJ2-7
v_gene: TRBV30
abundance: NA
d_gene: TRBD2
CDR3aa: CAWSPSGRQYF
CDR3nt: TGTGCCTGGAGTCCTAGCGGGAGGCAGTACTTC

j_gene: TRBJ1-4
v_gene: TRBV5-1
abundance: NA
d_gene: TRBD1
CDR3aa: CASTRQGGATNEKLFF
CDR3nt: TGCGCCAGCACACGACAGGGGGGAGCAACTAATGAAAAACTGTTTTTT

j_gene: TRBJ2-5
v_gene: TRBV5-1
abundance: NA
d_gene: NA
CDR3aa: CASSPGSADLETQYF
CDR3nt: TGCGCCAGCAGCCCCGGATCAGCGGACTTAGAGACCCAGTACTTC

j_gene: TRBJ1-2
v_gene: TRBV30
abundance: NA
d_gene: NA
CDR3aa: CAWSVLLGDGYTF
CDR3nt: TGTGCCTGGAGTGTATTGCTGGGGGATGGCTACACCTTC

j_gene: TRBJ2-7
v_gene: TRBV11-3
abundance: NA
d_gene: NA
CDR3aa: CASSLTVFYEQYF
CDR3nt: TGTGCCAGCAGCTTGACAGTTTTCTACGAGCAGTACTTC

j_gene: TRBJ2-7
v_gene: TRBV7-2
abundance: once
d_gene: NA
CDR3aa: CASSLDSVRQPLYEQYF
CDR3nt: TGTGCCAGCAGCTTAGATTCTGTGCGACAGCCCCTCTACGAGCAGTACTTC

j_gene: TRBJ2-1
v_gene: TRBV30
abundance: NA
d_gene: TRBD1
CDR3aa: CAWSPPGQGGYNEQFF
CDR3nt: TGTGCCTGGAGTCCACCGGGACAGGGGGGTTACAATGAGCAGTTCTTC

j_gene: TRBJ2-1
v_gene: TRBV19
abundance: NA
d_gene: TRBD1
CDR3aa: CASMLTGALDEQFF
CDR3nt: TGTGCCAGTATGCTAACAGGGGCCCTCGATGAGCAGTTCTTC

j_gene: TRBJ1-2
v_gene: TRBV4-2
abundance: NA
d_gene: NA
CDR3aa: CASSQDRRSGYTF
CDR3nt: TGTGCCAGCAGCCAAGATCGGCGAAGCGGCTACACCTTC

j_gene: TRBJ1-3
v_gene: TRBV10-3
abundance: NA
d_gene: TRBD1
CDR3aa: CAIGWDRLPSGNTIYF
CDR3nt: TGTGCCATCGGGTGGGACAGGCTCCCCTCTGGAAACACCATATATTTT

j_gene: TRBJ1-4
v_gene: TRBV6-1
abundance: NA
d_gene: NA
CDR3aa: CASTPGPPRKLFF
CDR3nt: TGTGCCAGCACCCCGGGACCTCCCCGAAAACTGTTTTTT

j_gene: TRBJ2-1
v_gene: TRBV5-1
abundance: NA
d_gene: NA
CDR3aa: CASSFAGATYNEQFF
CDR3nt: TGCGCCAGCAGCTTTGCGGGGGCCACTTACAATGAGCAGTTCTTC

j_gene: TRBJ1-2
v_gene: TRBV4-1
abundance: NA
d_gene: NA
CDR3aa: CASSQGRVNYGYTF
CDR3nt: TGCGCCAGCAGCCAAGGGCGTGTTAACTATGGCTACACCTTC

j_gene: TRBJ2-1
v_gene: TRBV5-6
abundance: NA
d_gene: TRBD2
CDR3aa: CASSQTSGGIYNEQFF
CDR3nt: TGTGCCAGCAGCCAGACTAGCGGGGGGATCTACAATGAGCAGTTCTTC

j_gene: TRBJ1-4
v_gene: TRBV4-1
abundance: NA
d_gene: NA
CDR3aa: CASSQHNVTRNEKLFF
CDR3nt: TGCGCCAGCAGCCAACACAACGTGACAAGGAATGAAAAACTGTTTTTT

j_gene: TRBJ2-7
v_gene: TRBV6-1
abundance: NA
d_gene: TRBD1
CDR3aa: CASRAARTGTYEQYF
CDR3nt: TGTGCCAGCAGGGCAGCCAGGACAGGGACTTACGAGCAGTACTTC

j_gene: TRBJ2-5
v_gene: TRBV2
abundance: NA
d_gene: TRBD1
CDR3aa: CASVRDRGPETQYF
CDR3nt: TGTGCCAGCGTCCGGGACAGGGGGCCGGAGACCCAGTACTTC

j_gene: TRBJ1-4
v_gene: TRBV5-6
abundance: NA
d_gene: TRBD1
CDR3aa: CASSRDRNEKLFF
CDR3nt: TGTGCCAGCAGCCGGGACAGGAATGAAAAACTGTTTTTT

j_gene: TRBJ1-5
v_gene: TRBV10-3
abundance: NA
d_gene: TRBD1
CDR3aa: CAISELNSGGGNQPQHF
CDR3nt: TGTGCCATCAGTGAGTTGAACTCAGGGGGGGGCAATCAGCCCCAGCATTTT

j_gene: TRBJ2-7
v_gene: TRBV7-7
abundance: NA
d_gene: NA
CDR3aa: CASSLDRSYEQYF
CDR3nt: TGTGCCAGCAGCCTCGACAGGTCCTACGAGCAGTACTTC

j_gene: TRBJ1-2
v_gene: TRBV6-5
abundance: few
d_gene: TRBD1
CDR3aa: CASSTTGGYGYTF
CDR3nt: TGTGCCAGCAGTACAACAGGGGGCTATGGCTACACCTTC

j_gene: TRBJ2-5
v_gene: TRBV4-2
abundance: NA
d_gene: NA
CDR3aa: CASSQSSLANLETQYF
CDR3nt: TGTGCCAGCAGCCAATCGTCTCTAGCGAACCTAGAGACCCAGTACTTC

j_gene: TRBJ2-1
v_gene: TRBV5-1
abundance: NA
d_gene: TRBD2
CDR3aa: CASSNSSPSGLYNEQFF
CDR3nt: TGCGCCAGCAGCAACTCTAGCCCTAGCGGGTTGTACAATGAGCAGTTCTTC

j_gene: TRBJ2-1
v_gene: TRBV11-2
abundance: NA
d_gene: NA
CDR3aa: CASSSTGFYNEQFF
CDR3nt: TGTGCCAGCAGCAGTACCGGGTTTTACAATGAGCAGTTCTTC

j_gene: TRBJ2-1
v_gene: TRBV7-2
abundance: NA
d_gene: NA
CDR3aa: CASSFRRWGEQFF
CDR3nt: TGTGCCAGCAGCTTCCGGCGGTGGGGGGAGCAGTTCTTC

j_gene: TRBJ2-7
v_gene: TRBV28
abundance: NA
d_gene: TRBD1
CDR3aa: CASSPTGGLFF
CDR3nt: TGTGCCAGCAGTCCCACAGGGGGCCTCTTCTTC

j_gene: TRBJ2-3
v_gene: TRBV7-2
abundance: NA
d_gene: NA
CDR3aa: CASSSPSVDTQYF
CDR3nt: TGTGCCAGCAGCTCGCCCTCGGTTGATACGCAGTATTTT

j_gene: TRBJ1-1
v_gene: TRBV11-1
abundance: NA
d_gene: NA
CDR3aa: CASSLSPGKTEAFF
CDR3nt: TGTGCCAGCAGCCTATCCCCAGGGAAGACTGAAGCTTTCTTT

j_gene: TRBJ1-1
v_gene: TRBV19
abundance: few
d_gene: TRBD1
CDR3aa: CASSVPGQRNTEAFF
CDR3nt: TGTGCCAGTAGTGTGCCGGGACAGAGGAACACTGAAGCTTTCTTT

j_gene: TRBJ1-1
v_gene: TRBV4-1
abundance: NA
d_gene: NA
CDR3aa: CASSQVAPGGTEAFF
CDR3nt: TGCGCCAGCAGCCAAGTTGCCCCCGGAGGGACTGAAGCTTTCTTT

j_gene: TRBJ2-7
v_gene: TRBV13
abundance: NA
d_gene: NA
CDR3aa: CASSVQREARSYEQYF
CDR3nt: TGTGCCAGCAGCGTCCAGCGCGAAGCCCGCTCCTACGAGCAGTACTTC

j_gene: TRBJ2-5
v_gene: TRBV13
abundance: NA
d_gene: TRBD2
CDR3aa: CASSLGRRLAVETQYF
CDR3nt: TGTGCCAGCAGCTTAGGCCGCAGACTAGCTGTGGAGACCCAGTACTTC

j_gene: TRBJ1-4
v_gene: TRBV4-1
abundance: NA
d_gene: NA
CDR3aa: CASSQVARGRDEKLFF
CDR3nt: TGCGCCAGCAGCCAGGTCGCAAGGGGGAGGGATGAAAAACTGTTTTTT

j_gene: TRBJ1-1
v_gene: TRBV18
abundance: NA
d_gene: TRBD1
CDR3aa: CASSLTGGSTEAFF
CDR3nt: TGTGCCAGCTCCCTGACAGGGGGGAGCACTGAAGCTTTCTTT

j_gene: TRBJ1-1
v_gene: TRBV6-6
abundance: NA
d_gene: TRBD1
CDR3aa: CASVISTGGVTEAFF
CDR3nt: TGTGCCAGCGTAATTAGTACAGGGGGCGTCACTGAAGCTTTCTTT

j_gene: TRBJ2-4
v_gene: TRBV2
abundance: once
d_gene: TRBD1
CDR3aa: CASRTTGAAKNIQYF
CDR3nt: TGTGCCAGCAGGACGACAGGGGCAGCCAAAAACATTCAGTACTTC

j_gene: TRBJ1-6
v_gene: TRBV30
abundance: NA
d_gene: NA
CDR3aa: CAWSILDSSSPLHF
CDR3nt: TGTGCCTGGAGTATCCTAGACAGCAGTTCACCCCTCCACTTT

j_gene: TRBJ1-2
v_gene: TRBV11-2
abundance: NA
d_gene: TRBD1
CDR3aa: CASSTRTRGGQGHYTF
CDR3nt: TGTGCCAGCAGCACTAGAACACGGGGGGGACAGGGACACTACACCTTC

j_gene: TRBJ1-2
v_gene: TRBV29-1
abundance: once
d_gene: TRBD1
CDR3aa: CSARQGLDYTF
CDR3nt: TGCAGCGCCAGACAGGGTCTCGACTACACCTTC

j_gene: TRBJ1-2
v_gene: TRBV5-1
abundance: NA
d_gene: TRBD1
CDR3aa: CASSLGRDRIPYGYTF
CDR3nt: TGCGCCAGCAGCTTGGGCCGGGACAGAATTCCCTATGGCTACACCTTC

j_gene: TRBJ1-2
v_gene: TRBV7-9
abundance: NA
d_gene: TRBD1
CDR3aa: CASSSGQGANYGYTF
CDR3nt: TGTGCCAGCAGCTCGGGACAGGGCGCCAACTATGGCTACACCTTC

j_gene: TRBJ1-2
v_gene: TRBV6-5
abundance: NA
d_gene: NA
CDR3aa: CASSYSNTNYGYTF
CDR3nt: TGTGCCAGCAGTTACTCGAATACTAACTATGGCTACACCTTC

j_gene: TRBJ2-5
v_gene: TRBV18
abundance: NA
d_gene: NA
CDR3aa: CASSPMEGETQYF
CDR3nt: TGTGCCAGCTCACCAATGGAGGGAGAGACCCAGTACTTC

j_gene: TRBJ2-7
v_gene: TRBV7-3
abundance: NA
d_gene: NA
CDR3aa: CASSLTPSARATYEQYF
CDR3nt: TGTGCCAGCAGCTTAACCCCCTCCGCCAGGGCTACCTACGAGCAGTACTTC

j_gene: TRBJ2-7
v_gene: TRBV13
abundance: NA
d_gene: NA
CDR3aa: CASTVRGGSYEQYF
CDR3nt: TGTGCCAGCACCGTTAGGGGGGGATCCTACGAGCAGTACTTC

j_gene: TRBJ1-3
v_gene: TRBV30
abundance: NA
d_gene: NA
CDR3aa: CAWSVLISGNTIYF
CDR3nt: TGTGCCTGGAGTGTACTGATCTCTGGAAACACCATATATTTT